This T cell receptor beta chain was recorded in a study of response to subunit inactivated influenza vaccine. One entry per CDR3 protein results from TCRdb running MiXCR on the RT-PCR reads. The repertoire consists of about 780,000 distinct CDR3 sequences, with roughly 20% occurring once and the leading ten covering approximately 11%. This clonotype was found a few times. Its target is not known. Germline V gene data show CDR1 as MRHNA and CDR2 as SNTAGT. V lost 5 bases to trimming and J lost 4 bases; unmatched junction nucleotides: 7. The CDR3 length is 15 residues. Study-wide points: The authors proposed limited new T cell recruitment per seasonal influenza vaccination.

The sample in question was PBMCs from blood, obtained 4 to 6 days after vaccination. The receptor's source is a man in his fifties or sixties who received an inactivated influenza vaccine. The chain combines TRBV6-4 with TRBJ2-1; 8 positions match TRBD2. Written as DNA, the CDR3 is TGTGCCAGCAGTCCAACTAGCGGAGAATACAATGAGCAGTTCTTC. Translated, it gives CASSPTSGEYNEQFF.